The rows below give T cell receptor beta chains drawn from one sample of a study of T cells in Graves' hyperthyroidism and ophthalmopathy. One entry per CDR3 protein results from TCRdb running MiXCR on the multiplex PCR reads. Of 250,000 to 350,000 distinct CDR3 sequences in the sample, roughly 22% were seen once. The specimen sequenced was blood. The source of these receptors is a man younger than 40 with Graves' ophthalmopathy. Each CDR3 is given with its conserved first and last residue. The order of the fields is J gene, V gene, CDR3 protein.

>TRBJ1-2|TRBV20-1
CSARVGTGGNYGYTF
>TRBJ2-1|TRBV7-2
CASSPRDYRYNEQFF
>TRBJ1-1|TRBV20-1
CRAPLSGKNTEAFF
>TRBJ1-1|TRBV29-1
CSVSQFSPGGNTEAFF
>TRBJ2-7|TRBV29-1
CSVKGFGLGEQYF
>TRBJ2-1|TRBV29-1
CSVVRAGDEQFF
>TRBJ2-2|TRBV27
CASSGRPGELFF
>TRBJ2-7|TRBV19
CASSRAGTGGDEQYF
>TRBJ2-5|TRBV20-1
CSQAGREETQYF
>TRBJ2-1|TRBV14
CASSQTGTTIYNEQFF
>TRBJ2-1|TRBV11-3
CASSPRLAGIYNEQFF
>TRBJ1-5|TRBV5-5
CASSFQGHSNQPQHF
>TRBJ1-1|TRBV7-9
CASGLDGNTEAFF
>TRBJ1-3|TRBV19
CASGGTGDGNTIYF
>TRBJ2-7|TRBV28
CASSFGGISSYEQYF
>TRBJ2-7|TRBV10-1
CASSESLAGEQCF
>TRBJ2-1|TRBV28
CASRPGTGSSYNEQFF
>TRBJ1-4|TRBV6-1
CASSLSDRTNEKLFF
>TRBJ1-1|TRBV6-5
CASSYSGQGARFTEAFF
>TRBJ1-5|TRBV12-3/TRBV12-4
CASSAREQPQHF
>TRBJ1-5|TRBV12-3/TRBV12-4
CASSLVGAGQPQHF
>TRBJ2-1|TRBV20-1
CSARDSLSYNEQFF